These T cell receptor beta chains were read from a single sample in a study of beta chain features in type 1 diabetes. Here immunoSEQ multiplex PCR was the method, and the copy in TCRdb shows in-frame clones only, minus some. Of approximately 250,000 clones in the sample, 13% to 15% were seen once. The specimen sequenced was naive CD4+ T cells from blood. These TCRs come from a woman aged 40 to 50 in good health. Both conserved end residues are part of each CDR3.

v_gene: TRBV19
j_gene: TRBJ1-5
CDR3aa: CASGTYYQPQHF

v_gene: TRBV6-5
j_gene: TRBJ2-7
CDR3aa: CASSYSEASSYEQYF

v_gene: TRBV7-9
j_gene: TRBJ1-5
CDR3aa: CASSPGTGVRPGVPQHF

v_gene: TRBV29-1
j_gene: TRBJ2-3
CDR3aa: CSVERPSGGKDTQYF

v_gene: TRBV19
j_gene: TRBJ2-7
CDR3aa: CASTSAGQGVYEQYF

v_gene: TRBV5-6
j_gene: TRBJ2-3
CDR3aa: CASSFSTFTDTQYF

v_gene: TRBV7-2
j_gene: TRBJ2-4
CDR3aa: CASSDSLLLAKNIQYF

v_gene: TRBV7-8
j_gene: TRBJ2-1
CDR3aa: CASSLLAGGYTRNEQFF

v_gene: TRBV9
j_gene: TRBJ2-3
CDR3aa: CASSPRTDYTDTQYF

v_gene: TRBV27
j_gene: TRBJ1-6
CDR3aa: CASSNYRGLCSPLHF

v_gene: TRBV7-9
j_gene: TRBJ2-7
CDR3aa: CASSSSRLSYEQYF

v_gene: TRBV5-1
j_gene: TRBJ2-5
CDR3aa: CASSLGVGGRETQYF

v_gene: TRBV6-5
j_gene: TRBJ1-1
CDR3aa: CASRPPLGASTEAFF

v_gene: TRBV13
j_gene: TRBJ2-3
CDR3aa: CASSLVSGGYTDTQYF

v_gene: TRBV7-2
j_gene: TRBJ1-2
CDR3aa: CASSLVSGGGGYTF

v_gene: TRBV5-1
j_gene: TRBJ2-1
CDR3aa: CASSWGQGAMNEQFF

v_gene: TRBV5-1
j_gene: TRBJ2-7
CDR3aa: CASSPGGPGEQYF

v_gene: TRBV6-5
j_gene: TRBJ2-3
CDR3aa: CASSYFGESTDTQYF

v_gene: TRBV6-1
j_gene: TRBJ2-5
CDR3aa: CASSESYRGGQETQYF

v_gene: TRBV7-9
j_gene: TRBJ2-3
CDR3aa: CASLHLRADTQYF

v_gene: TRBV5-1
j_gene: TRBJ2-3
CDR3aa: CASSLGQDTQYF

v_gene: TRBV7-8
j_gene: TRBJ1-2
CDR3aa: CASSLDQGRVHGYTF

v_gene: TRBV7-6
j_gene: TRBJ2-7
CDR3aa: CASSLGRDEQYF

v_gene: TRBV7-9
j_gene: TRBJ1-2
CDR3aa: CASSYGDRVDGYTF

v_gene: TRBV7-2
j_gene: TRBJ2-7
CDR3aa: CASSHASGVYSSYEQYF

v_gene: TRBV2
j_gene: TRBJ2-1
CDR3aa: CASIWASSYNEQFF

v_gene: TRBV9
j_gene: TRBJ1-1
CDR3aa: CASSPQQGAYTEAFF

v_gene: TRBV9
j_gene: TRBJ2-2
CDR3aa: CASSVEASGWAGELFF

v_gene: TRBV6-5
j_gene: TRBJ1-1
CDR3aa: CASSYSLLMNTEAFF

v_gene: TRBV19
j_gene: TRBJ2-2
CDR3aa: CASSIPPGVDTGELFF

v_gene: TRBV5-1
j_gene: TRBJ2-6
CDR3aa: CASSGGLSGANVLTF

v_gene: TRBV7-6
j_gene: TRBJ2-7
CDR3aa: CASSSSGGSEQYF

v_gene: TRBV6-1
j_gene: TRBJ2-7
CDR3aa: CASRRATYEQYF

v_gene: TRBV2
j_gene: TRBJ1-2
CDR3aa: CASSVQGPNYGYTF

v_gene: TRBV11-2
j_gene: TRBJ2-5
CDR3aa: CASSQTTVASQYF

v_gene: TRBV27
j_gene: TRBJ1-5
CDR3aa: CASSRRQGLGNQPQHF

v_gene: TRBV10-3
j_gene: TRBJ1-4
CDR3aa: CAISESLGQGEKLFF

v_gene: TRBV6-6
j_gene: TRBJ1-5
CDR3aa: CASSAAGGATQHF

v_gene: TRBV6-4
j_gene: TRBJ1-2
CDR3aa: CASSDPPNYGYTF

v_gene: TRBV6-5
j_gene: TRBJ1-6
CDR3aa: CASRTGAAPALHF

v_gene: TRBV19
j_gene: TRBJ2-6
CDR3aa: CATSTGGLSGANVLTF

v_gene: TRBV15
j_gene: TRBJ2-7
CDR3aa: CATSPERGGSYEQYF

v_gene: TRBV18
j_gene: TRBJ2-7
CDR3aa: CASSPLTSGVITYEQYF